The TCR beta chain described here comes from a study of T cell responses to AZD1222 COVID-19 vaccine. In the study overall: Second doses were pooled across both intervals (about 4 or about 12 weeks).

Study findings and constraints: White British people made up most donors, females outnumbered males, and clonal diversity was possibly underestimated. No repertoire was sampled before or during the peak T cell response, only after it.

With regard to this clone: No antigen is known for it.

The CDR3 has 16 amino acids. CDR1 and CDR2 from the germline V gene are SGHRS and YFSETQ. V dropped 4 bases and J dropped 6; count of bases not matched to a gene: 9. Sequencing was performed with immunoSEQ multiplex PCR; in TCRdb, only in-frame clones are kept and a portion is missing. The table has under 130,000 clones, approximately 90% seen once. The clonotype comes from an adult in good health. The source material was peripheral blood, sampled on day 0 of AZD1222 vaccination. This chain joins TRBV5-1 and TRBJ2-1; TRBD2 aligns across 11 bases. The CDR3 coding sequence is TGCGCCAGCAGCACCCAACTAGCGGGAGCAATCAATGAGCAGTTCTTC. Its translation is CASSTQLAGAINEQFF.